This T cell receptor (beta chain) originates from a study of blood T cells in healthy people across ages (dated by TCRdb to about 2015). For the study in its entirety: In model experiments, template switching captured about one uniquely barcoded TCR beta cDNA molecule for every two T cells. To track age-related changes in TCR beta repertoire diversity, the study relied on deep sequencing normalized with unique cDNA molecular identifiers. The donors were divided into four age groups: young (average around 16 years), middle-aged (approximately 39), aged (about 61) and long-lived (82). To avoid experimental bias, donors of different ages were spread randomly across the sequencing lanes. Two additional independent replicas of 1 million unique cDNA reads from the same blood draw were analyzed for two donors (one aged 18 to 29 and one aged 80 or older). The paper's findings and limits, for the study overall: As age increased, observed TCR beta diversity per million T cells dropped in a roughly linear way, and a significant reduction was already evident by age about 36. Donor CMV infection status was unknown, potentially confounding age-related changes in expanded clonotypes. The percentage of naive T cells measured by flow cytometry correlated strongly with observed TCR beta diversity. Compared with the aged group, the long-lived group had more naive CD4+ T cells, fewer expanded clones and increased TCR diversity, suggesting age selection. Estimates of total diversity based on one million sequenced T cells were regarded as lower bounds and as underestimates. Conclusive comparison of naive and antigen-experienced compartments was prevented by the profiling of bulk unsorted PBMCs.

The library was made by 5' RACE. The data were produced on an Illumina HiSeq 2500. The second PCR ran for about 6 to 11 cycles and used a J-beta primer mix along with a sample-barcoded 5' primer. Each TCR beta cDNA molecule received a unique molecular identifier from a template-switch 5' adaptor carrying 12 random nucleotides. At least 2.5 million CDR3-containing paired-end reads were obtained from each sample. First-strand cDNA was synthesized from all RNA with the Mint cDNA synthesis kit, primed by a TRBC-specific oligonucleotide. Following uracil-DNA glycosylase treatment, a first 18-cycle PCR with universal primers M1SS and BC2_uni_R was performed on all cDNA. The original methods were these. Each sample was normalized by randomly selecting 1 million high-quality reads, each carrying a distinct molecular identifier. Reads sharing molecular identifiers were discarded rather than binned into consensus sequences. MiTCR, with a Q25 quality threshold and the strictest error-elimination algorithm, was used for CDR3 identification, clonotype clustering and error correction. A nonparametric unseen species model with Euler transformation was used to estimate lower-bound total TCR beta diversity. TCRdb reran the public reads through fastp at Q25 and MiXCR, keeping productive beta chains. Records with the same CDR3 protein are collapsed into one entry carrying the most frequent genes and DNA. TCRdb's processing, not the study's, gives the V and J calls here. The sample has about 770,000 distinct CDR3 sequences on record, approximately 48% of them singletons. About 19% of the sample comes from the top ten.

This clonotype was recorded once. The antigen it recognizes is unknown. No clone much larger than this one lies a single base away; base qualities are absent. One read alone lends weak support. The donors were under 40 Caucasian individuals from Russia, aged roughly 6 to 90 years, who were systemically healthy. Each donor gave ten milliliters of peripheral blood, drawn into EDTA-treated Vacutainer tubes. Ficoll-Paque density-gradient centrifugation was used to isolate PBMCs, with at least 6.5 million obtained per sample. Total RNA was extracted from PBMCs with Trizol reagent, with at least 6 micrograms obtained per sample. For every donor, flow cytometry on a PBMC aliquot measured the percentage of naive CD45RAhigh/CD27high T cells. There are 16 amino acids in the CDR3, from cysteine to phenylalanine inclusive. Only the CDR3 DNA stays, 48 bases, in frame from base 1. Looking up the germline V gene yields CDR1 SGHRS and CDR2 YFSETQ.

This TCR was sampled from a man between 60 and 70 years old in good health. The sequencing input was blood. Recombination linked TRBV5-1 to TRBJ2-1; 7 bases in the junction line up with TRBD1. TRBJ2-7 matches the DNA end more closely, so the J call is doubtful. The CDR3 is CASRDRDRISYNEQYF. The DNA sequence is given as TGCGCCAGCAGGGACCGGGACAGAATCTCCTACAATGAGCAGTACTTC.